This T cell receptor beta chain was retrieved from a study of shared clonotypes between healthy human individuals. The assay was immunoSEQ multiplex PCR, and TCRdb's table has in-frame clones only and misses some. The top ten hold 10% to 15% of the sample, which has about 490,000 clones, over 60% seen once. Genomic DNA of unsorted samples came from around 84 million PBMCs. V shed 3 bases and J shed 4 bases, with 12 bases lying between them. This CDR3 comprises 14 residues. The germline V gene has CDR1 SGHTA and CDR2 FQGNSA. The source of this sequence is a woman between 40 and 55 years old in good health. Some clones in this sample may be carry-over from other donors' samples. Sequencing was done on a sample of PBMCs. This chain connects TRBV7-2 to TRBJ1-2; D gene ambiguous. CDR3 residues: CASSFGSLAYGYTF. The CDR3 DNA sequence: TGTGCCAGCAGCTTTGGGTCATTGGCCTATGGCTACACCTTC.